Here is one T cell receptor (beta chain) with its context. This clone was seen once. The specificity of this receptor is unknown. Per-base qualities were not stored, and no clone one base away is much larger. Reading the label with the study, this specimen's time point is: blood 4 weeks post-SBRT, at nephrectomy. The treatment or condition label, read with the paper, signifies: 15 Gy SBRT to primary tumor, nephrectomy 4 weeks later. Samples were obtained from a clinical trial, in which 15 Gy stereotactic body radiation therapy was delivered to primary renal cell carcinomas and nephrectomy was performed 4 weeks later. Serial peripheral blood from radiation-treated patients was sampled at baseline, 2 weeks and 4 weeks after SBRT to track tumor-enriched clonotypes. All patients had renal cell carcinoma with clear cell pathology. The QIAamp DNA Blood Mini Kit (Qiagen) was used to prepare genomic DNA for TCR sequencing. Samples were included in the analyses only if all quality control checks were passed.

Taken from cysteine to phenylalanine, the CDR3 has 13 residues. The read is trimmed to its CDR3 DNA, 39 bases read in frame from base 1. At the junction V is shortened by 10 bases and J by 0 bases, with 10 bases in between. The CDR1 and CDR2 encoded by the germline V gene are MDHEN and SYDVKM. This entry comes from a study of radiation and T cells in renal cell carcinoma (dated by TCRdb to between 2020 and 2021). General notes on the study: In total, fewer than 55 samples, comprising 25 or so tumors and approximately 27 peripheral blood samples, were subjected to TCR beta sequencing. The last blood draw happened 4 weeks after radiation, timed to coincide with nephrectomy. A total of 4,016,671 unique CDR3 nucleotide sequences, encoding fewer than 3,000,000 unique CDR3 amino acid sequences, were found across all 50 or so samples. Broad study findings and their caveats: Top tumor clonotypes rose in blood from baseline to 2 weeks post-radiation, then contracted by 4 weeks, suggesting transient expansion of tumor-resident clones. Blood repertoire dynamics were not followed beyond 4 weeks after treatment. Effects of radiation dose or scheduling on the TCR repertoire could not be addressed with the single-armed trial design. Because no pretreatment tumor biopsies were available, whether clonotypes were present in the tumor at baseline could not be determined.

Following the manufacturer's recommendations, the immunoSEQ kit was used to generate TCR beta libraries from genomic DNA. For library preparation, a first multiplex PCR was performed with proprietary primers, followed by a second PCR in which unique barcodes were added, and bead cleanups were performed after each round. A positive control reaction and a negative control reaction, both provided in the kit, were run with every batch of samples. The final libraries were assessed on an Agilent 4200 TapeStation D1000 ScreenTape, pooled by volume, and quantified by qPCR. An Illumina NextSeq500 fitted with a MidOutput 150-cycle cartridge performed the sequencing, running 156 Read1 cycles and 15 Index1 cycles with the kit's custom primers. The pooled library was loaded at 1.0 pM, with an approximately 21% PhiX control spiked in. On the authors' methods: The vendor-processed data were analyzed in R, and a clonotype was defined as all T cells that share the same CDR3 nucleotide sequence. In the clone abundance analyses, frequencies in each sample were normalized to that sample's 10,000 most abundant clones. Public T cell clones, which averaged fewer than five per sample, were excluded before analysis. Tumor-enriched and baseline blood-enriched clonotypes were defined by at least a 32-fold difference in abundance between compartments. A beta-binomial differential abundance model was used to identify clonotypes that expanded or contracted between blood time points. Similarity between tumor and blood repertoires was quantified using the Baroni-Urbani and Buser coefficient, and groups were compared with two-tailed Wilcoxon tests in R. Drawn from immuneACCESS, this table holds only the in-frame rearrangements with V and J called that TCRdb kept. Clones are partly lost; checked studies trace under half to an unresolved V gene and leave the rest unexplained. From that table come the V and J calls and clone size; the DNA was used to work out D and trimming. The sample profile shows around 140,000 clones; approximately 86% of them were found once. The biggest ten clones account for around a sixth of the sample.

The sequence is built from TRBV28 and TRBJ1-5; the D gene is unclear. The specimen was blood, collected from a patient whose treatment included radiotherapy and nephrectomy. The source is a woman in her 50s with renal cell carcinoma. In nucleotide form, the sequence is TGTGCCACCCAGGTGGGTAGCAATCAGCCCCAGCATTTT. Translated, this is CATQVGSNQPQHF.